The 17 T cell receptor beta chains below all came from one sample that was sequenced in a study of response to subunit inactivated influenza vaccine. TCRdb re-analysed the RT-PCR reads in MiXCR, keeping a single row per CDR3 protein. The sample has 540,000 or so distinct CDR3 sequences, over 10% seen once; the top ten hold around 13%. This specimen was PBMCs from blood, taken around seven weeks after vaccination. The origin of the receptors is a man aged 50-60 years who received an inactivated influenza vaccine.

This clonotype has just a few counts. The chain is built from TRBV4-3 and TRBJ2-3; unclear D gene. This CDR3 has 15 residues. Per germline, CDR1 LGHNA and CDR2 YSLEER. The V and J ends lost 3 bases and 2 bases respectively, with 12 bases between them. As DNA, the CDR3 is TGCGCCAGCAGCCAGGATTACTACCACACAGATACGCAGTATTTT. Translated: CASSQDYYHTDTQYF.

This clonotype has more than one count but fewer than ten. The chain carries TRBV28 and TRBJ2-7; unclear D gene. This CDR3 is built from 16 residues. From germline, CDR1 is MDHEN and CDR2 SYDVKM. V lost 4 bases, J lost 4 bases, and 20 bases lay in between. The CDR3 DNA reads as TGTGCCAGCAGTTCCCTCCACGTCCCCTACGTATACGAGCAGTACTTC. Its translation is CASSSLHVPYVYEQYF.

This clonotype was detected only a few times. The J gene is TRBJ2-3, the V gene TRBV12-3 or TRBV12-4; D not certain. V was shortened by 3 bases and J by 4 bases, with 8 bases between the two germline ends. This CDR3 contains 13 residues. The CDR3 sequence is CASSFRDADTQYF. Here the CDR3 DNA reads TGTGCCAGCAGTTTTAGGGATGCAGATACGCAGTATTTT.

This clonotype was recorded a few times. The V gene is TRBV7-2, the J gene TRBJ2-1; 7 bases map to TRBD2. The V and J ends lost 1 base and 1 base, in that order; junction bases with no gene match: 4. Germline CDR1 is SGHTA and CDR2 is FQGNSA. This CDR3 is 16 amino acids long. The CDR3: CASSLEPGGSYNEQFF. As DNA, the CDR3 is TGTGCCAGCAGCTTAGAACCGGGGGGATCCTACAATGAGCAGTTCTTC.

The V and J genes are TRBV9 and TRBJ2-5, with 16 bases aligning to TRBD2. Trimming at V came to 0 bases and at J to 4 bases, leaving 3 bases not matched to a gene. The CDR3 runs 17 residues. Germline V gene data show CDR1 as SGDLS and CDR2 as YYNGEE. CDR3 bases: TGTGCCAGCAGCGTAGGAGGGACTAGCGGGGGGGGAGAGACCCAGTACTTC. The encoded protein is CASSVGGTSGGGETQYF.

V usage is TRBV4-2 and J usage is TRBJ2-1; 9 bases are shared with TRBD2. This CDR3 spans 16 amino acids. The junction had 11 bases not matched to a gene; V was cut back by 4 bases and J by 7 bases. Germline V gene lookup returns CDR1 LGHNA and CDR2 YNFKEQ. CDR3 sequence reads: CASSPHFSGRGNEQFF. The CDR3, as DNA: TGTGCCAGCAGCCCCCACTTTAGCGGGAGAGGAAATGAGCAGTTCTTC.

V is TRBV12-3 or TRBV12-4 and J is TRBJ1-1; the match to TRBD1 covers 8 bases. The CDR3 covers 14 residues. V gave up 6 bases and J gave up 7 bases; unmatched junction bases: 10. The CDR3 DNA follows: TGTGCCAGCAGCCCCGGACAGGGAGGAGGTGAAGCTTTCTTT. It encodes CASSPGQGGGEAFF.

As for this clonotype: This clone may be a read error of a much larger clone one base away. V is TRBV12-3 or TRBV12-4 and J is TRBJ2-5, with D perhaps matching TRBD1 (6 bases). This CDR3 region has 14 residues. V gave up 3 bases and J gave up 1 base, with 9 bases separating them. CDR3: CASSFDRRQETQYF. The CDR3 DNA is TGTGCCAGCAGTTTTGACAGGCGCCAAGAGACCCAGTACTTC.

The rearrangement links TRBV24-1 to TRBJ2-3; either TRBD1 or TRBD2 may supply D (5 bases each). Looked up from germline, CDR1 is KGHDR and CDR2 is SFDVKD. CDR3 length: 12 residues. With 7 bases removed from V and 8 bases from J, the gap between germline ends came to 12 bases. CDR3 in amino acids: CATSRDPATQYF. Written as DNA, the CDR3 is TGTGCCACCAGCCGGGACCCCGCTACGCAGTATTTT.

The CDR3 DNA is TGCGCCAGCAGCTGGAAAACAGGCTCCTACGAGCAGTACTTC. This sequence encodes CASSWKTGSYEQYF. J is TRBJ2-7 and V is TRBV5-1; D possibly corresponds to TRBD1 (5 bases). The CDR3 runs to 14 residues. Germline values: CDR1 SGHRS, CDR2 YFSETQ. Trimming took off 3 bases at V and 0 bases at J, with 10 bases between the two ends. Supplemented by reference TRBV5-1 and TRBJ2-7, the full variable domain reads KAGVTQTPRYLIKTRGQQVTLSCSPISGHRSVSWYQQTPGQGLQFLFEYFSETQRNKGNFPGRFSGRQFSNSRSEMNVSTLELGDSALYLCASSWKTGSYEQYFGPGTRLTVT.

This chain uses TRBV10-3 with TRBJ2-5; 7 positions agree with TRBD1. The junction had 14 bases not matched to a gene; V was cut back by 0 bases and J by 4 bases. Germline V lookup: CDR1 ENHRY, CDR2 SYGVKD. The CDR3 spans 18 residues. CDR3 sequence (DNA): TGTGCCATCAGTGAGTCGACAGGGATACTCGTTCGGGCAGAGACCCAGTACTTC. The encoded protein is CAISESTGILVRAETQYF.

The gene calls are TRBV6-2 or TRBV6-3 and TRBJ2-1; D is ambiguous. The V end lost 5 bases, the J end lost 1 base, and 12 bases lay between the germline ends. Germline V lookup: CDR1 MNHEY, CDR2 SVGEGT. This CDR3 has 15 residues. CDR3 amino acids: CASSNAGRSYNEQFF. The CDR3 bases are TGTGCCAGCAGTAACGCCGGTAGATCCTACAATGAGCAGTTCTTC.

The chain joins TRBV10-2 to TRBJ2-2; 7 bases line up with TRBD2. Per germline, CDR1 WSHSY and CDR2 SAAADI. CDR3 size: 14 residues. V dropped 4 bases and J dropped 5; count of bases not matched to a gene: 4. The CDR3 sequence: CASSAGGPTGELFF. The DNA for the CDR3 is TGCGCCAGCAGTGCGGGGGGTCCTACCGGGGAGCTGTTTTTT.

V gene TRBV12-3 or TRBV12-4 combines with J gene TRBJ2-2; 8 positions agree with TRBD1. V lost 5 bases and J lost 7; bases outside the gene matches: 6. The CDR3 has 14 residues. The chain's CDR3 is CASSAGTGGGELFF. Here the CDR3 DNA reads TGTGCCAGCAGTGCCGGGACAGGAGGCGGGGAGCTGTTTTTT.

This clonotype appeared many times. The rearrangement links TRBV5-4 to TRBJ2-2; 7 positions match TRBD2. The germline V gene encodes CDR1 SGHNT and CDR2 YYREEE (reference sequence). Trimming removed 6 bases from V and 0 bases from J; junction bases left unmatched: 17. This CDR3 comprises 19 residues. This CDR3 reads CASTLGRGPGLSNTGELFF. DNA of the CDR3: TGTGCCAGCACCCTTGGGAGGGGACCAGGCTTATCGAACACCGGGGAGCTGTTTTTT.

The V call is TRBV12-3 or TRBV12-4, the J call TRBJ1-2; weak D call: TRBD1 (5 bases). The CDR3 runs 14 residues. Deletions cut 7 bases from V and 2 bases from J, with 14 bases between. CDR3 nucleotides: TGTGCCAGCACTAGGGACTTACTAAACTATGGCTACACCTTC. This sequence encodes CASTRDLLNYGYTF.

The chain employs TRBV20-1 and TRBJ2-7; 11 bases match TRBD2. This CDR3 is 17 amino acids long. V lost 3 bases to trimming and J lost 7 bases; unmatched junction nucleotides: 17. Germline loops: CDR1 DFQATT, CDR2 SNEGSKA (reference sequence). CDR3 in amino acids: CSASLLGSGLAAAEQYF. The CDR3 bases are TGCAGTGCTAGCCTTTTGGGGTCGGGACTAGCGGCGGCGGAGCAGTACTTC.